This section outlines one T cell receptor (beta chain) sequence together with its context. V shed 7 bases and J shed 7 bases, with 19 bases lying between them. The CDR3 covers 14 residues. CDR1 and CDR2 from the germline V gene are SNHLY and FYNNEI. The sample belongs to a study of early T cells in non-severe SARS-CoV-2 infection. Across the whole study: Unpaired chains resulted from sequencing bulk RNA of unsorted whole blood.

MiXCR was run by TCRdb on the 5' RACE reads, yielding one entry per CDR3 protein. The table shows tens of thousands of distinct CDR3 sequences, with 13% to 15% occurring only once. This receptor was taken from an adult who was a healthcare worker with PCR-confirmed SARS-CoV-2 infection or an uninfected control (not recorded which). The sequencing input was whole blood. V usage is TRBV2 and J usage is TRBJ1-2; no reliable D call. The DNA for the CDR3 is TGTGCCAGCACCCCTCTGGTGGGGTTTCGTGGCTACACCTTC. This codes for CASTPLVGFRGYTF.